Listed here are 28 T cell receptor beta chains from one sample, sequenced in a study of CD8+ T cells in alopecia areata. Extraction and reverse transcription of RNA yielded cDNA as the sequencing template. TCRdb's table, derived via immunoSEQ multiplex PCR, lists solely in-frame clones and lacks some. This table holds 60,000 to 70,000 clones, 40% to 50% found once. This sample comprised CD8+ T cells sorted from blood, obtained at week 0. These receptors were taken from a human donor with alopecia areata.

The chain is built from TRBV29-1 and TRBJ1-2; D not certain. Germline-derived CDR1 and CDR2 are SQVTM and ANQGSEA. V was trimmed by 3 bases and J by 8 bases, leaving 22 bases between them. This CDR3 is 15 amino acids long. In DNA form, the CDR3 reads TGCAGCGTTGATGGGTGGGCGCCCGACGATTTGGGCTACACCTTC. The encoded protein is CSVDGWAPDDLGYTF. Full variable domain (remainder filled in from reference TRBV29-1 and TRBJ1-2): SAVISQKPSRDICQRGTSLTIQCQVDSQVTMMFWYRQQPGQSLTLIATANQGSEATYESGFVIDKFPISRPNLTFSTLTVSNMSPEDSSIYLCSVDGWAPDDLGYTFGSGTRLTVV.

The chain carries TRBV7-9 and TRBJ2-1; D might be TRBD1 or TRBD2, each matching 5 bases. This CDR3 comprises 16 residues. Germline V gives CDR1 SEHNR, CDR2 FQNEAQ (reference sequence). Trimming cost V 5 bases and J 3 bases, with 17 bases left between them. CDR3 in amino acids: CASSLFRDGSYNEQFF. In DNA, the CDR3 is TGTGCCAGCAGCCTATTCCGGGACGGAAGCTACAATGAGCAGTTCTTC. Full variable domain (outside the CDR3, taken from reference TRBV7-9 and TRBJ2-1): DTGVSQNPRHKITKRGQNVTFRCDPISEHNRLYWYRQTLGQGPEFLTYFQNEAQLEKSRLLSDRFSAERPKGSFSTLEIQRTEQGDSAMYLCASSLFRDGSYNEQFFGPGTRLTVL.

The rearrangement links TRBV29-1 to TRBJ2-2; D call uncertain. The CDR3 is 14 amino acids. The germline CDR1 and CDR2 sequences are SQVTM and ANQGSEA. The ends were cut back, 4 bases at V and 4 bases at J, with 13 bases in the middle. This chain's CDR3 is CSVVNLEATGELFF. The CDR3 bases are TGCAGCGTTGTGAATCTAGAGGCCACCGGGGAGCTGTTTTTT.

The rearrangement uses TRBV4-1 and TRBJ2-1, with TRBD2 matching 8 bases. CDR3 length: 17 residues. The V and J ends lost 0 bases and 9 bases, in that order; junction bases with no gene match: 13. Germline CDR1 and CDR2: MGHRA and YSYEKL. The CDR3 reads CASSQETGTSGLFEQFF. In DNA form, the CDR3 reads TGCGCCAGCAGCCAAGAGACCGGGACTAGTGGTCTTTTTGAGCAGTTCTTC.

The gene calls are TRBV6-5 and TRBJ2-1; D is perhaps TRBD1 (5 bases). The V and J ends lost 5 bases and 9 bases respectively, with 14 bases between them. Germline V gene lookup returns CDR1 MNHEY and CDR2 SVGAGI. The CDR3 length is 13 residues. The CDR3: CASSVKWGSEQFF. DNA of the CDR3: TGTGCCAGCAGTGTAAAGTGGGGCAGTGAGCAGTTCTTC.

This clone was seen a few times. The chain uses TRBV5-4 and TRBJ1-1; no clear D gene. The CDR3 contains 12 residues. V lost 4 bases to trimming and J lost 4 bases, with 8 bases between them. The germline V gene has CDR1 SGHNT and CDR2 YYREEE (reference sequence). The CDR3 spells CASSPAGTEAFF. CDR3 sequence (DNA): TGTGCCAGCAGCCCGGCGGGCACTGAAGCTTTCTTT.

This clone was counted only a few times. V is TRBV11-2 and J is TRBJ1-2; D uncertain. CDR1 and CDR2 (germline): SGHAT, FQNNGV. The CDR3 loop spans 13 amino acids. Trimming pared 6 bases from V and 4 bases from J, leaving 12 bases between. CDR3 coding DNA: TGTGCCAGCAGTTTCGGGAGCAGCTATGGCTACACCTTC. It yields the protein CASSFGSSYGYTF.

The CDR3 region is CASSYRWGQGYEQYF. The CDR3 bases are TGTGCCAGCAGCTACCGCTGGGGGCAGGGGTACGAGCAGTACTTC. The chain carries TRBV7-7 and TRBJ2-7; perhaps TRBD1 as D (6 bases). Looked up from germline, CDR1 is SSHAT and CDR2 is FNYEAQ (reference sequence). CDR3 length equals 15 residues. V was pared by 4 bases and J by 4 bases, with 17 bases between.

The chain has TRBV9 and TRBJ2-3; 15 bases are shared with TRBD2. J lost 0 bases, V lost 3 bases, and 14 bases had no gene match. This CDR3 is built from 21 residues. The germline V gene encodes CDR1 SGDLS and CDR2 YYNGEE. CDR3 sequence reads: CASSDQPRGTSGRYSTDTQYF. As DNA, the CDR3 is TGTGCCAGCAGCGACCAACCCCGAGGGACTAGCGGGAGGTATAGCACAGATACGCAGTATTTT.

V usage is TRBV2 and J usage is TRBJ2-7; no firm D call. CDR3 size: 12 residues. Germline CDR1 is SNHLY and CDR2 is FYNNEI. Trimming cost V 7 bases and J 3 bases, with 10 bases left between them. CDR3 sequence reads: CASTWRIYEQYF. CDR3 DNA sequence: TGTGCCAGCACCTGGAGAATCTACGAGCAGTACTTC.

The chain uses TRBV30 and TRBJ2-3, with 10 bases aligning to TRBD1. The CDR3 is 15 residues long. Germline V gene lookup returns CDR1 GTSNPN and CDR2 SVGIG (reference sequence). V shed 2 bases, J shed 3 bases, and the junction held 5 bases outside the gene matches. The CDR3 is CAWSRDRGLTDTQYF. DNA for the CDR3: TGTGCCTGGAGTCGTGACAGGGGGCTGACAGATACGCAGTATTTT.

This clone was seen a handful of times. The rearrangement links TRBV9 to TRBJ2-7; D might be TRBD1 (8 bases). Trimming took 4 bases from V and 2 from J, leaving 13 bases between them. The CDR3 consists of 14 residues. Germline assignment: CDR1 SGDLS and CDR2 YYNGEE. CDR3 region: CASSQGAGAYEQYF. Written as DNA, the CDR3 is TGTGCCAGCAGCCAGGGGGCGGGAGCCTACGAGCAGTACTTC.

In its sample, this clone is large. The chain carries TRBV7-9 and TRBJ2-3; the D gene is possibly TRBD2 (6 bases). Germline V gene sequence: CDR1 SEHNR, CDR2 FQNEAQ (reference sequence). V lost 0 bases and J 6 bases, leaving 10 bases between the germline ends. The CDR3 has 14 amino acids. The CDR3 DNA sequence: TGTGCCAGCAGCTTAGCCAGCGGGCTTGATACGCAGTATTTT. It codes for CASSLASGLDTQYF.

The rearrangement uses TRBV2 and TRBJ2-2; no reliable D call. The CDR3 spans 13 residues. Looked up from germline, CDR1 is SNHLY and CDR2 is FYNNEI. Deletions cut 6 bases from V and 3 bases from J, with 8 bases between. In nucleotides, the CDR3 is TGTGCCAGCAGCGAAACGGACACCGGGGAGCTGTTTTTT. Translated: CASSETDTGELFF.

The genes are TRBV30 and TRBJ2-2, with 11 bases fitting TRBD2. The CDR3 runs 17 residues. The germline CDR1 and CDR2 sequences are GTSNPN and SVGIG (reference sequence). V lost 5 bases, J lost 5 bases, and 13 bases stayed unmatched. The CDR3 bases are TGTGCCTGGGGCGGTCTTAGCGGGAGGGCCGGGACCGGGGAGCTGTTTTTT. This encodes CAWGGLSGRAGTGELFF.

The rearrangement links TRBV30 to TRBJ2-7; D might be TRBD1 (6 bases). The CDR3 totals 13 residues. Deletions cut 7 bases from V and 0 bases from J, with 13 bases between. CDR1 is GTSNPN and CDR2 is SVGIG in the germline V gene (reference sequence). This CDR3 is CAYSDRSSYEQYF. CDR3 sequence (DNA): TGTGCCTACTCTGACAGGAGCTCCTACGAGCAGTACTTC.

V gene TRBV27 combines with J gene TRBJ2-3, with no clear D. V was shortened by 6 bases and J by 5 bases, with 15 bases between the two germline ends. Germline-derived CDR1 and CDR2 are MNHEY and SMNVEV (reference sequence). This CDR3 has 14 amino acids. CDR3 coding DNA: TGTGCCAGCAGCCAACTTAGGCTACAAGATACGCAGTATTTT. This codes for CASSQLRLQDTQYF.

This clone was recorded many times. V usage is TRBV6-6 and J usage is TRBJ2-7, with TRBD2 as a possible D gene (6 bases). Germline CDR1 reads MNHNY; CDR2 reads SVGAGI (reference sequence). There are 15 residues in the CDR3. The V end was cut by 2 bases, the J end by 7 bases, with 18 bases between. The CDR3 region has the DNA TGTGCCAGCAGTTACGACCAGCCGGGAGCTCGAGAGCAGTACTTC. It encodes CASSYDQPGAREQYF.

The chain is built from TRBV4-1 and TRBJ2-5, with no clear D. Germline V CDR1 and CDR2: MGHRA, YSYEKL. V was cut by 0 bases and J by 5 bases, with 7 bases left in between. The CDR3 runs to 13 residues. CDR3 in amino acids: CASSQDPAETQYF. CDR3 coding DNA: TGCGCCAGCAGCCAAGATCCTGCGGAGACCCAGTACTTC.

This clone was observed at least ten times. The chain couples TRBV2 to TRBJ2-7, with 9 bases identical to TRBD2. In germline, CDR1 is SNHLY, CDR2 FYNNEI. Trimming cost V 8 bases and J 3 bases; bases outside gene matches: 11. This CDR3 spans 15 amino acids. This chain's CDR3 is CASGPEGLANYEQYF. DNA for the CDR3: TGTGCCAGCGGCCCAGAGGGACTAGCAAACTACGAGCAGTACTTC.

The CDR3 DNA reads as TGTGCCAGCAGGCCCAGGGACATTAACTATGGCTACACCTTC. This gives the protein CASRPRDINYGYTF. The genes are TRBV6-5 and TRBJ1-2; possibly TRBD1 for D (6 bases). There are 14 residues in the CDR3. The V end lost 6 bases, the J end lost 1 base, and 12 bases lay between the germline ends. Germline CDR1 and CDR2: MNHEY and SVGAGI.

V and J are TRBV5-6 and TRBJ2-7, with a tentative D call TRBD2 (6 bases). This CDR3 has 18 residues. Per the germline V gene, CDR1 is SGHDT and CDR2 is YYEEEE. Trimming removed 3 bases from V and 6 bases from J, with 28 bases in between. CDR3 loop: CASSSSLPGASAYPEQYF. The CDR3, as DNA: TGTGCCAGCAGCTCCTCCCTACCTGGTGCTAGCGCGTACCCCGAGCAGTACTTC.

This clone was detected only a few times. The gene calls are TRBV4-3 and TRBJ2-1, with 11 bases lining up with TRBD1. This CDR3 has 17 residues. J lost 6 bases, V lost 3 bases, and 10 bases had no gene match. CDR1 is LGHNA and CDR2 is YSLEER in the germline V gene. Here the CDR3 DNA reads TGCGCCAGCAGCCAGATGAGGCCGGGGACAGGGGGCAATGAGCAGTTCTTC. Amino acid sequence: CASSQMRPGTGGNEQFF.

V gene TRBV7-6 combines with J gene TRBJ2-1; D not resolved. Trimming left V 0 bases short and J 9 bases short, with 6 bases between. The germline gives CDR1 SGHVS, CDR2 FNYEAQ. CDR3 length: 12 residues. The CDR3 DNA reads TGTGCCAGCAGCTTAGCAGGTAGTGAGCAGTTCTTC. This sequence encodes CASSLAGSEQFF.

V and J are TRBV7-3 and TRBJ2-1, with 13 bases lining up with TRBD2. The germline gives CDR1 SGHTA, CDR2 FQGTGA. With V trimmed by 4 bases and J by 8 bases, 14 bases remained unmatched. This CDR3 comprises 18 residues. The CDR3 here is CASSSGELAGGPAHEQFF. The CDR3 DNA sequence: TGTGCCAGCAGCTCGGGGGAACTAGCGGGAGGGCCGGCCCATGAGCAGTTCTTC.

The chain carries TRBV29-1 and TRBJ1-1, with D possibly TRBD1 on 6 matching bases. CDR1 is SQVTM and CDR2 is ANQGSEA in the germline V gene. Trimming pared 6 bases from V and 9 bases from J, leaving 14 bases between. The CDR3 consists of 11 residues. CDR3 nucleotides: TGCAGCGTCCCCAGGGGTACTAAAGCTTTCTTT. Translation: CSVPRGTKAFF.

This clone was counted between two and nine times. At one of its ends the junction is not consistent with the germline gene, which may arise from a read error. The chain is built from TRBV10-3 and TRBJ2-1; possible D gene TRBD2, 5 bases. CDR1 and CDR2 (germline): ENHRY, SYGVKD. This CDR3 comprises 14 residues. The CDR3 is CASSYTREGNEQFF. Written as DNA, the CDR3 is TGTGCCAGCAGTTACACACGGGAAGGCAATGAGCAGTTCTTC.

The chain couples TRBV30 to TRBJ2-2; TRBD2 might be the D (5 bases). This CDR3 contains 13 residues. From germline, CDR1 is GTSNPN and CDR2 SVGIG (reference sequence). Trimming pared 7 bases from V and 4 bases from J, leaving 13 bases between. CDR3 nucleotides: TGTGCCTCGCGGAGCGGAATCACCGGGGAGCTGTTTTTT. This gives the protein CASRSGITGELFF.